The clone carrying this T cell receptor beta chain has at least ten counts. The record originates from a study of read filtering for tumor transcriptome and immune sequencing. Study-wide context: By R-ISS, stages I, II and III held about 8, 16 and 7 patients.

The CDR3 has 15 amino acids. CDR1 is MNHNS and CDR2 is SASEGT in the germline V gene. The V and J ends lost 8 bases and 2 bases, in that order; junction bases with no gene match: 10. Molecular barcoded adaptors covering alpha/delta and beta/gamma chains were used on approximately 440 ng RNA. TCRdb re-derived calls from the reads in MiXCR, one entry per CDR3 protein. The data contain around 30,000 distinct CDR3 sequences, around 20% of them singletons. What was sequenced was a population of CD138-negative cells sorted from bone marrow. The receptor comes from a donor over 35 with multiple myeloma. The gene calls are TRBV6-1 and TRBJ2-5; TRBD2 aligns across 8 bases. The DNA for the CDR3 is TGTGCCAGCTCAGATACTAGCGGAACGCAAGAGACCCAGTACTTC. Translating gives CASSDTSGTQETQYF.